This TCR beta chain was documented in a study of siplizumab effects on memory and regulatory T cells (dated by TCRdb to about 2019). About the study as a whole: The study looked at the effect of siplizumab, an anti-CD2 antibody, on alloreactive T-cell subsets in allogeneic mixed lymphocyte reactions made from human PBMCs.

In the germline V gene, CDR1 corresponds to SQVTM and CDR2 to ANQGSEA. The CDR3 holds 12 amino acids from the cysteine to the phenylalanine. Only the CDR3 DNA stays, 36 bases, in frame from base 1. The junction shows trimming of 6 bases on V and 0 bases on J, plus 8 bases between the germline ends. Notes on this clone: No antigen is known for it. Qualities for individual bases were not recorded, and no much larger clone is one base off.

Sorted unstimulated T cells, along with proliferating T cells recovered from mixed lymphocyte reactions, underwent TCRbeta CDR3 sequencing. Fresh whole blood from approximately 9 HLA-typed healthy donors was used to isolate PBMCs. Receptors were amplified or captured by the immunoSEQ multiplex PCR assay. The deep sequencing platform assayed around 95,000 TCR templates per sample. Genomic DNA extracted from sorted T cells was used for TCRbeta CDR3 sequencing. In the paper's pipeline: The R programming language was used for clonal analysis of the TCRbeta CDR3 data. Alloreactive CD4+ and CD8+ clones were defined by comparing unstimulated samples with post-reaction CFSE-low samples. Regulatory or non-regulatory origin of alloreactive CD4+ clones was assigned by matching sequences to the sorted unstimulated Treg and non-Treg repertoires. TCRdb provides this immuneACCESS table in a form limited to in-frame rearrangements. Some clones are lacking; in checked studies, under half of them reflect an unresolved V gene, and why the rest are absent is not known. The D gene and trimming were derived from the DNA, and the V and J assignments and clone size from that table. The sample profile shows 70,000 to 90,000 clones; roughly 93% of them were found once. 5% of the sample rests with the top ten.

Paper-wide results and their limitations: The cumulative frequency of alloreactive sequences that could be traced back to unstimulated CD4+ memory T cells was significantly reduced by siplizumab. In reactions with siplizumab, an average of approximately 70% of mappable alloreactive CD4+ clones were Treg-derived, compared with 26.9% in control reactions. Because sequences below about 10^-5 frequency were poorly captured, only a minor fraction of alloreactive clones could be mapped to unstimulated subsets. The suppressive function of proliferating Tregs from siplizumab cultures was not functionally confirmed. A naive or memory phenotype could not be assigned to roughly 75-95% of proliferating CD4+ or CD8+ clones. Greater diversity appeared to be present in unstimulated naive T cells than in memory T cells, and a substantial contribution to the alloresponse seemed to be made by naive cells.

This sequence originates from a human donor in good health. Source material: CD8+ T cells sorted from blood. The chain joins TRBV29-1 to TRBJ1-1, with no D gene named confidently. The base sequence is TGCAGCGTACACCTCATGAACACTGAAGCTTTCTTT. It specifies CSVHLMNTEAFF.